A single sample gave rise to the 8 T cell receptor beta chains below, sequenced in a study of molecular identifiers for immune sequencing clone quantification. MiXCR, applied by TCRdb to the PCR reads, yields one record per CDR3 protein. Among more than 300,000 distinct CDR3 sequences listed, roughly a fifth were seen once. The sequencing input was naive CD8+ T cells from blood, with Jurkat cell RNA spiked in. This sample's subset: FACS-sorted CD8+CD4-CCR7+CD45RA+ naive T cells. The receptors come from a human donor in good health. Some libraries in this study had Jurkat cell RNA spiked in.

This clonotype was detected many times. The chain recombines TRBV28 with TRBJ2-3, with 12 bases fitting TRBD2. CDR3 length equals 19 residues. V lost 6 bases to trimming and J lost 4 bases; unmatched junction nucleotides: 17. The germline gives CDR1 MDHEN, CDR2 SYDVKM. This chain's CDR3 is CASSSPVPSGRAGADTQYF. The CDR3 nucleotides are TGTGCCAGCAGCTCTCCTGTTCCTAGCGGGAGGGCCGGGGCAGATACGCAGTATTTT.

There are many counts of this clonotype. The chain recombines TRBV20-1 with TRBJ2-3; 11 bases fit TRBD2. The V segment lost 2 bases and the J segment 2 bases; nucleotides outside the gene matches: 9. The germline V gene has CDR1 DFQATT and CDR2 SNEGSKA (reference sequence). This CDR3 region has 17 residues. The CDR3 spells CSARPPTSGVLTDTQYF. The CDR3 bases are TGCAGTGCTAGACCTCCGACTAGCGGGGTACTCACAGATACGCAGTATTTT.

The V and J genes are TRBV27 and TRBJ2-2; D not resolved. Trimming shortened V by 3 bases and J by 4 bases, and 6 bases separated the two germline ends. Germline-derived CDR1 and CDR2 are MNHEY and SMNVEV (reference sequence). This CDR3 has 13 residues. CDR3 DNA sequence: TGTGCCAGCAGTTTCGGCCCCACCGGGGAGCTGTTTTTT. This gives the protein CASSFGPTGELFF.

In this sample, this clonotype turned up a few times. This chain joins TRBV12-3 or TRBV12-4 and TRBJ2-7; tentatively, D is TRBD1 (7 bases). V was pared by 5 bases and J by 5 bases, with 19 bases between. CDR3 size: 15 residues. The CDR3: CASSPPGRGVHEQYF. CDR3 coding DNA: TGTGCCAGCAGTCCACCGGGCAGGGGGGTCCACGAGCAGTACTTC.

This clonotype was seen only a few times. The junction shows a germline mismatch at one end, possibly a read error. The chain links TRBV13 to TRBJ2-5; no firm D call. The CDR3 spans 12 residues. Germline V gene sequence: CDR1 PRHDT, CDR2 FYEKMQ (reference sequence). CDR3: CASSIGQETQYF. The CDR3 DNA reads as TGTGCCAGCAGCATAGGTCAAGAGACCCAGTACTTC.

This clonotype turned up a few times. The chain recombines TRBV4-2 with TRBJ2-3, with D perhaps TRBD2 (6 bases). Trimming took 3 bases from V and 0 from J, leaving 19 bases between them. Germline assignment: CDR1 LGHNA and CDR2 YNFKEQ. This CDR3 comprises 18 residues. CDR3 sequence (DNA): TGTGCCAGCAGCCATCTAACCGGAGCGGGCTCTAGCACAGATACGCAGTATTTT. Translating gives CASSHLTGAGSSTDTQYF.

This clonotype occurred a few times. The chain links TRBV30 to TRBJ2-3; 10 bases are a match to TRBD1. Germline V gene lookup returns CDR1 GTSNPN and CDR2 SVGIG (reference sequence). The CDR3 is made up of 17 amino acids. The V gene end was trimmed by 6 bases and the J gene end by 3 bases; junction bases not matched to a gene: 15. The CDR3 DNA follows: TGTGCCTGCAGGGCGGCTCCGGGACAGGGGTTGACAGATACGCAGTATTTT. Translated: CACRAAPGQGLTDTQYF.

This sequence joins TRBV12-3 or TRBV12-4 and TRBJ1-1, with unresolved D. The CDR3 runs to 13 residues. V was shortened by 7 bases and J by 3 bases, with 12 bases between the two germline ends. CDR3 residues: CASTPSWDTEAFF. The CDR3 DNA reads TGTGCCAGCACCCCTTCTTGGGACACTGAAGCTTTCTTT.